This T cell receptor beta chain was retrieved from a study of blood T cell repertoires in COVID-19 (TCRdb year 2020). With regard to the full study: The collaborator samples originated in the United States, Italy and Spain and spanned the acute and convalescent phases of COVID-19. The prospective study material was composed of cDNA or gDNA derived from T cells, B-cell-depleted T cells, or PBMCs. Where available, HLA class I and class II types were obtained from metadata supplied by the sample provider rather than from assay-based typing. The repertoires were released in a freely available public database meant as a resource for research on the immune response to SARS-CoV-2. The sample metadata nearly always contained a de-identified subject ID, COVID-19 status, age in years and sex. Samples came from the ongoing ImmuneRACE study (first 160 participants) plus 1,254 subjects from 6 global collaborators. The dataset comprised deeply sampled blood TCRbeta repertoires from subjects exposed to, actively infected with, or recovered from COVID-19.

Enrolling through a virtual design, the prospective study's participants ranged in age from roughly 18 to 89 years and lived across 24 United States geographic areas. To assign participants to cohorts, the prospective study relied on clinical history that participants themselves reported in a screening survey and a study questionnaire. In the prospective study, mobile phlebotomists collected whole blood, serum and a nasopharyngeal or oropharyngeal swab from each participant. Additional blood draws and questionnaires over an approximately two-month period could optionally be provided by prospective study participants. Blood samples from the prospective study were shipped frozen or at room temperature prior to DNA extraction. The immunoSEQ Assay, a bias-controlled multiplex PCR, was used to amplify TCRbeta CDR3 regions from genomic DNA. In the authors' own workflow: Nucleated cell counts per sample were estimated from amplification of reference gene primers within the assay. Sequence reads were collapsed and filtered to measure the absolute abundance of every unique TCRbeta CDR3 rearrangement. For each sample, productive Simpson clonality was calculated as the square root of Simpson's diversity index over productive rearrangements. TCRdb took over this immuneACCESS table, retaining in-frame rearrangements with V and J assigned. Such tables are incomplete; in checked studies, under half of the missing clones stem from an unresolved V gene, and the remainder is unexplained. The DNA gave D and trimming, while V, J and clone size come from that table. The sample yields around 230,000 clones; around 86% were counted once. The ten largest clones represent about 4% of the sample.

The investigation overall reported the following: Clinical and demographic metadata were provided uncurated, with the amount varying by source and participant.

Of note for this clone: The antigen it binds to is not known. The sample holds no much larger clone one base away, and base qualities are not on file. The same CDR3 arises from other DNA sequences in this sample as well.

CDR1 is given as LGHDT and CDR2 as YNNKEL, both from the germline V gene (reference sequence). At the junction V is shortened by 3 bases and J by 4 bases, with 9 bases in between. The CDR3 contains 13 residues, cysteine and phenylalanine counted. The DNA shown is the 39-base CDR3, in frame from base 1. Rearrangement joined TRBV3-1 (or the pseudogene TRBV3-2) to TRBJ1-1; a confident D gene designation cannot be given. The sample was PBMCs or T cells enriched from blood (not recorded which). This receptor was obtained from a woman aged 40 to 50 with acute COVID-19. For the CDR3, the sequence is CASSQGAGTEAFF. The DNA sequence is given as TGTGCCAGCAGCCAGGGAGCTGGCACTGAAGCTTTCTTT.